Listed below are T cell receptor beta chains from one sample, sequenced in a study of blood T cell repertoires in COVID-19. TCRdb's copy holds only in-frame clones and misses some; the assay was immunoSEQ multiplex PCR. Here the sample spans under 150,000 clones, 85% being singletons. Sequenced sample: peripheral blood. These TCRs come from a man aged 35 to 55 with acute or convalescent COVID-19. Each CDR3 is given with its conserved first and last residue. The D gene is left open where the match is weak. Expanded clones get a size class; other rows say once, few or many, or leave the size out.

V gene: TRBV19
D gene: -
clone size: -
J gene: TRBJ1-4
CDR3 DNA: TGTGCCAGTAGTATTATCCGGAGGCCAACTAATGAAAAACTGTTTTTT
CDR3 protein: CASSIIRRPTNEKLFF

V gene: TRBV6-5
D gene: -
clone size: -
J gene: TRBJ2-3
CDR3 DNA: TGTGCCAGCAGTTACGACAGGTCTCGCACAGATACGCAGTATTTT
CDR3 protein: CASSYDRSRTDTQYF

V gene: TRBV24-1
D gene: TRBD2
clone size: -
J gene: TRBJ2-5
CDR3 DNA: TGTGCCACCAGTGACATCAGCGGGGCAAACCAAGAGACCCAGTACTTC
CDR3 protein: CATSDISGANQETQYF

V gene: TRBV25-1
D gene: -
clone size: -
J gene: TRBJ2-6
CDR3 DNA: TGTGCCAGCAGTGAGGGCAGTCTCTCTGGGGCCAACGTCCTGACTTTC
CDR3 protein: CASSEGSLSGANVLTF

V gene: TRBV18
D gene: -
clone size: -
J gene: TRBJ1-2
CDR3 DNA: TGTGCCAGCTCCACGGGTCGGGGACTCTATGGCTACACCTTC
CDR3 protein: CASSTGRGLYGYTF

V gene: TRBV6-5
D gene: TRBD1
clone size: -
J gene: TRBJ2-1
CDR3 DNA: TGTGCCAGCAAATACAGGGGGAGCTACAATGAGCAGTTCTTC
CDR3 protein: CASKYRGSYNEQFF

V gene: TRBV3-1/TRBV3-2
D gene: -
clone size: -
J gene: TRBJ2-7
CDR3 DNA: TGTGCCAGCAGCCAAAATCCAACAGGGATGTACGAGCAGTACTTC
CDR3 protein: CASSQNPTGMYEQYF

V gene: TRBV27
D gene: -
clone size: -
J gene: TRBJ1-6
CDR3 DNA: TGTGCCAGCAGTTTATGGGGGGTTCTAAATAATTCACCCCTCCACTTT
CDR3 protein: CASSLWGVLNNSPLHF

V gene: TRBV5-1
D gene: -
clone size: -
J gene: TRBJ1-4
CDR3 DNA: TGCGCCAGCAGCGATAGTCCTAATGAAAAACTGTTTTTT
CDR3 protein: CASSDSPNEKLFF

V gene: TRBV3-1/TRBV3-2
D gene: -
clone size: -
J gene: TRBJ1-1
CDR3 DNA: TGTGCCAGCAGCCAAGGCGTTGCGGGTATCGAAGCTTTCTTT
CDR3 protein: CASSQGVAGIEAFF

V gene: TRBV29-1
D gene: -
clone size: -
J gene: TRBJ1-1
CDR3 DNA: TGCAGCGTTTGGGACTTTATTGGGTCTGAAGCTTTCTTT
CDR3 protein: CSVWDFIGSEAFF

V gene: TRBV2
D gene: -
clone size: -
J gene: TRBJ2-2
CDR3 DNA: TGTGCCAGCAGTGGATGGGACATCCGGAGGCCGAACACCGGGGAGCTGTTTTTT
CDR3 protein: CASSGWDIRRPNTGELFF

V gene: TRBV5-1
D gene: TRBD1
clone size: once
J gene: TRBJ2-7
CDR3 DNA: TGCGCCAGCAGCCCCCCGGGACAGGGGGGAGTATACGAGCAGTACTTC
CDR3 protein: CASSPPGQGGVYEQYF

V gene: TRBV20-1
D gene: TRBD1
clone size: -
J gene: TRBJ2-7
CDR3 DNA: TGCAGTGCTAGTATGGACAGGGCTAGTCACGAGCAGTACTTC
CDR3 protein: CSASMDRASHEQYF

V gene: TRBV5-5
D gene: TRBD2
clone size: -
J gene: TRBJ2-3
CDR3 DNA: TGTGCCAGCATCCGAGCGGGGACAGATACGCAGTATTTT
CDR3 protein: CASIRAGTDTQYF

V gene: TRBV7-2
D gene: -
clone size: once
J gene: TRBJ1-4
CDR3 DNA: TGTGCCAGCAGCCCCCGGACAGCTAATGAAAAACTGTTTTTT
CDR3 protein: CASSPRTANEKLFF

V gene: TRBV3-1/TRBV3-2
D gene: -
clone size: -
J gene: TRBJ2-2
CDR3 DNA: TGTGCCAGCAGCCAAGACAGGAACACCGGGGAGCTGTTTTTT
CDR3 protein: CASSQDRNTGELFF

V gene: TRBV7-2
D gene: -
clone size: -
J gene: TRBJ1-1
CDR3 DNA: TGTGCCAGCAGGCGGGACGATATGAACACTGAAGCTTTCTTT
CDR3 protein: CASRRDDMNTEAFF

V gene: TRBV30
D gene: -
clone size: -
J gene: TRBJ2-1
CDR3 DNA: TGTGCCTGGAGTGACCCTGGGCAGGGATACAATGAGCAGTTCTTC
CDR3 protein: CAWSDPGQGYNEQFF

V gene: TRBV11-2
D gene: -
clone size: once
J gene: TRBJ1-2
CDR3 DNA: TGTGCCAGCAGCTTAGACCCAAATGATCCGCTCCGGGGCTACACCTTC
CDR3 protein: CASSLDPNDPLRGYTF

V gene: TRBV7-9
D gene: -
clone size: few
J gene: TRBJ1-1
CDR3 DNA: TGTGCCAGCAGCTTAGCGGGCAGAGCCCGTGCTGAAGCTTTCTTT
CDR3 protein: CASSLAGRARAEAFF

V gene: TRBV29-1
D gene: -
clone size: -
J gene: TRBJ2-5
CDR3 DNA: TGCAGCGTGAGGCAACACCAAGAGACCCAGTACTTC
CDR3 protein: CSVRQHQETQYF

V gene: TRBV27
D gene: -
clone size: -
J gene: TRBJ2-3
CDR3 DNA: TGTGCCAGCAGTTTATACGTTACTTCTAGCACAGATACGCAGTATTTT
CDR3 protein: CASSLYVTSSTDTQYF

V gene: TRBV2
D gene: -
clone size: -
J gene: TRBJ1-5
CDR3 DNA: TGTGCCAGCAGTGACAGAAATAGCAATCAGCCCCAGCATTTT
CDR3 protein: CASSDRNSNQPQHF

V gene: TRBV24-1
D gene: TRBD1
clone size: once
J gene: TRBJ2-2
CDR3 DNA: TGTGCCACCAGTGACCCGGGACAGGGGAGGACCGGGGAGCTGTTTTTT
CDR3 protein: CATSDPGQGRTGELFF

V gene: TRBV24-1
D gene: -
clone size: -
J gene: TRBJ1-2
CDR3 DNA: TGTGCCACCAGTGACAGGGATCTAGGCTATGGCTACACCTTC
CDR3 protein: CATSDRDLGYGYTF

V gene: TRBV24-1
D gene: TRBD1
clone size: -
J gene: TRBJ2-2
CDR3 DNA: TGTGCCACCAGTGCCCTGACAGGGGACACCGGGGAGCTGTTTTTT
CDR3 protein: CATSALTGDTGELFF

V gene: TRBV27
D gene: TRBD1
clone size: -
J gene: TRBJ2-3
CDR3 DNA: TGTGCCAGCAGTTTAAAAGGGGGCGGGTTTAGCACAGATACGCAGTATTTT
CDR3 protein: CASSLKGGGFSTDTQYF

V gene: TRBV9
D gene: TRBD2
clone size: few
J gene: TRBJ2-3
CDR3 DNA: TGTGCCAGCCATACTAGCGGGGTAGCAACAGATACGCAGTATTTT
CDR3 protein: CASHTSGVATDTQYF

V gene: TRBV19
D gene: -
clone size: -
J gene: TRBJ1-2
CDR3 DNA: TGTGCCAGTAGTCCAAGCGTGGCTTTCTATGGCTACACCTTC
CDR3 protein: CASSPSVAFYGYTF

V gene: TRBV5-4
D gene: TRBD1
clone size: few
J gene: TRBJ2-3
CDR3 DNA: TGTGCCAGCAGCAAGGGACAGGGAGCAGATACGCAGTATTTT
CDR3 protein: CASSKGQGADTQYF

V gene: TRBV18
D gene: TRBD2
clone size: once
J gene: TRBJ2-3
CDR3 DNA: TGTGCCAGCTCACCACGCCTTAGCGGGGGCCATAGCACAGATACGCAGTATTTT
CDR3 protein: CASSPRLSGGHSTDTQYF

V gene: TRBV7-9
D gene: -
clone size: -
J gene: TRBJ1-2
CDR3 DNA: TGTGCCAGCAGCTTAGCGGGGGGGATCTATGGCTACACCTTC
CDR3 protein: CASSLAGGIYGYTF

V gene: TRBV7-2
D gene: -
clone size: -
J gene: TRBJ2-3
CDR3 DNA: TGTGCCAGCAGCTCTCCGACGGTTGGGGCGAATACGCAGTATTTT
CDR3 protein: CASSSPTVGANTQYF

V gene: TRBV24-1
D gene: TRBD1
clone size: few
J gene: TRBJ1-2
CDR3 DNA: TGTGCCACCAGTTGGACAGGGCTTTATGGCTACACCTTC
CDR3 protein: CATSWTGLYGYTF

V gene: TRBV19
D gene: TRBD2
clone size: -
J gene: TRBJ2-7
CDR3 DNA: TGTGCCAGTAGTATAATCGAGGGGCTAGCGGGCCCCTACGAGCAGTACTTC
CDR3 protein: CASSIIEGLAGPYEQYF

V gene: TRBV15
D gene: TRBD1
clone size: -
J gene: TRBJ1-6
CDR3 DNA: TGTGCCACCAGCAGAGCGACAGGGGATAATTCACCCCTCCACTTT
CDR3 protein: CATSRATGDNSPLHF

V gene: TRBV9
D gene: TRBD2
clone size: -
J gene: TRBJ2-3
CDR3 DNA: TGTGCCAGCAGCGTAGAATCAGCGGGGACTCGGGGGGATACGCAGTATTTT
CDR3 protein: CASSVESAGTRGDTQYF

V gene: TRBV10-3
D gene: TRBD1
clone size: -
J gene: TRBJ1-5
CDR3 DNA: TGTGCCATCAGTTCGGGACAGGGGGAATTCCAGCCCCAGCATTTT
CDR3 protein: CAISSGQGEFQPQHF

V gene: TRBV25-1
D gene: -
clone size: few
J gene: TRBJ1-2
CDR3 DNA: TGTGCCAGCAGCCCCCCAGGCCAGCAGGGCGTTAACTATGGCTACACCTTC
CDR3 protein: CASSPPGQQGVNYGYTF

V gene: TRBV10-3
D gene: TRBD1
clone size: -
J gene: TRBJ1-4
CDR3 DNA: TGTGCCACAAGAGAGGACAGGGGGCCTGAAAAACTGTTTTTT
CDR3 protein: CATREDRGPEKLFF